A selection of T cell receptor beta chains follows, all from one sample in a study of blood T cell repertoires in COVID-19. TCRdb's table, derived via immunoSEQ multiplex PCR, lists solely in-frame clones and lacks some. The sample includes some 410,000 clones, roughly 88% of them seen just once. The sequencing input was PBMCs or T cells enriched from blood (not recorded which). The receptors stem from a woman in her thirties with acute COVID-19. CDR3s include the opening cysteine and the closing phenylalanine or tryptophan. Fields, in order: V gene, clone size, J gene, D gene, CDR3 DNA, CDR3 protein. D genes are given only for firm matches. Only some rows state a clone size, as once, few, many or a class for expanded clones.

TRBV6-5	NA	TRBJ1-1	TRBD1	TGTGCCAGCAGTCACAGGGGGAGGGCTAACACTGAAGCTTTCTTT	CASSHRGRANTEAFF
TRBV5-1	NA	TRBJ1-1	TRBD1	TGCGCCAGCAGCTTGGGGGAACAGGGGAGTGAAGCTTTCTTT	CASSLGEQGSEAFF
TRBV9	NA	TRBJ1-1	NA	TGTGCCAGCAGCGTAGGCCCGGGGACTGAAGCTTTCTTT	CASSVGPGTEAFF
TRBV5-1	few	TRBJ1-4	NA	TGCGCCAGCAGCTTGGCGGGGACTAATGAAAAACTGTTTTTT	CASSLAGTNEKLFF
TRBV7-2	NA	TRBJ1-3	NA	TGTGCCAGCAGCTTAGTCCCGACAGGCTCTGGAAACACCATATATTTT	CASSLVPTGSGNTIYF
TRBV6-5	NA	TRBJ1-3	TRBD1	TGTGCCAGCAGTAAACAGGGGATCTCTGGAAACACCATATATTTT	CASSKQGISGNTIYF
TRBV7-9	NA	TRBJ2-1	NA	TGTGCCAGCAGCCGATTTTGGGACTCCTATGAGCAGTTCTTC	CASSRFWDSYEQFF
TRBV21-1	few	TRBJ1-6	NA	TGTGCCAGCAGCAACCGGGACAGGAGACATTCACCCCTCCACTTT	CASSNRDRRHSPLHF
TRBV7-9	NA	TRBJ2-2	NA	TGTGCCAGCAGCTCCTACCTGGGGGGGACAGGGAACACCGGGGAGCTGTTTTTT	CASSSYLGGTGNTGELFF
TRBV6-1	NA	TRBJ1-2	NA	TGTGCCAGCAGTGAAGATTTGGGGCTCTCCTCTGGCTACACCTTC	CASSEDLGLSSGYTF
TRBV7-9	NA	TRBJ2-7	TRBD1	TGTGCCAGCAGCTCCCCCGGGACAGAGCCTTACGAGCAGTACTTC	CASSSPGTEPYEQYF